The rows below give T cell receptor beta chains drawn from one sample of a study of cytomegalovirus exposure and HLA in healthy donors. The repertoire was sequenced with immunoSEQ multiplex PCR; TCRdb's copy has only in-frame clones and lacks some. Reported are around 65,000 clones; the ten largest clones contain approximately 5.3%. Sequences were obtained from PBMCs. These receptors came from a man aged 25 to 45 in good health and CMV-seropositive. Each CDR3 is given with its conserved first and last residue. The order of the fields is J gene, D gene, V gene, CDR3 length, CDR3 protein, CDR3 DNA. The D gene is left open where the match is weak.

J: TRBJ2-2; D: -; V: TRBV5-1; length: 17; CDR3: CASSGGSGGTNTGELFF; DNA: TGCGCCAGCAGCGGGGGGAGTGGGGGAACGAACACCGGGGAGCTGTTTTTT
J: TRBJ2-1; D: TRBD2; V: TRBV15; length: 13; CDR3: CAAKAGAVNEQFF; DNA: TGTGCCGCCAAAGCGGGAGCCGTGAATGAGCAGTTCTTC
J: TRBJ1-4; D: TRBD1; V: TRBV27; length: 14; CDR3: CASSLQGAREKLFF; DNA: TGTGCCAGCAGTCTGCAGGGGGCAAGGGAAAAACTGTTTTTT
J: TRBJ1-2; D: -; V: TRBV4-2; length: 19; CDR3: CASSQEAGGGSTQVWGYTF; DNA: TGTGCCAGCAGCCAAGAGGCTGGCGGGGGTAGCACACAGGTCTGGGGCTACACCTTC
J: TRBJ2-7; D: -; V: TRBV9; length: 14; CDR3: CASSVELGPYEQYF; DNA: TGTGCCAGCAGCGTAGAGCTAGGCCCCTACGAGCAGTACTTC
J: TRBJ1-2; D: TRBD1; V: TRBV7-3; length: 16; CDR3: CASSPAPGQSSYGYTF; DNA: TGTGCCAGCAGCCCCGCCCCGGGACAGTCTAGCTATGGCTACACCTTC
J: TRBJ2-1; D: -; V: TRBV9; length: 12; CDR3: CASSVVADEQFF; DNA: TGTGCCAGCAGCGTAGTAGCGGATGAGCAGTTCTTC
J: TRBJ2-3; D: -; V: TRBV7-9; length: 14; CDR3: CASSLGRDRDTQYF; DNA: TGTGCCAGCAGCTTAGGGCGGGACCGAGATACGCAGTATTTT
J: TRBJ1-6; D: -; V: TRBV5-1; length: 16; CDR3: CASSLGRDFSNSPLHF; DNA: TGCGCCAGCAGCTTGGGCCGGGATTTTTCGAATTCACCCCTCCACTTT
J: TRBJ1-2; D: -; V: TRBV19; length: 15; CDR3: CASSMGPGDSYGYTF; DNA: TGTGCCAGTAGTATGGGCCCGGGGGACTCCTATGGCTACACCTTC
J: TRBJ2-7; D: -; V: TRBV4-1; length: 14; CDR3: CASSQADTAYEQYF; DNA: TGCGCCAGCAGCCAAGCGGACACCGCCTACGAGCAGTACTTC
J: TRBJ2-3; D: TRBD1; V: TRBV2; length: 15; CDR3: CASSGQTGTADTQYF; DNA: TGTGCCAGCAGTGGTCAGACAGGGACCGCAGATACGCAGTATTTT
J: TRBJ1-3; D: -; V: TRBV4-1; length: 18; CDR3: CASSQGASRERSGNTIYF; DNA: TGCGCCAGCAGCCAAGGTGCATCCAGGGAAAGGTCTGGAAACACCATATATTTT
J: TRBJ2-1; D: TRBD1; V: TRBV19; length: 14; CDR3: CASSTGTEDNEQFF; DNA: TGTGCCAGTAGCACCGGGACAGAAGACAATGAGCAGTTCTTC
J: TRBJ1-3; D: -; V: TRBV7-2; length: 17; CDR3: CASSRYRFDSSGNTIYF; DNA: TGTGCCAGCAGTCGATACAGATTTGATAGCTCTGGAAACACCATATATTTT
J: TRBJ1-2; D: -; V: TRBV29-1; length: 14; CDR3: CSVEDLDKTGGYTF; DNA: TGCAGCGTTGAAGATCTCGATAAGACGGGAGGCTACACCTTC
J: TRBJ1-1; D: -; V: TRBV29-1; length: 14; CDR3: CSVYRALMNTEAFF; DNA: TGCAGCGTTTACAGGGCCCTTATGAACACTGAAGCTTTCTTT